This T cell receptor (beta chain) came from a study of metastatic and nonmetastatic thyroid tumors. Study-level information: The study looked at repertoires side by side in blood and in tumor or nodule tissue from malignant and benign thyroid patients.

Before thyroid surgery, none of the patients had received any treatment. This clone was recorded many times. Its antigen remains unidentified. General observations from the study: It was reportedly found that TCR beta diversity was significantly higher in malignant thyroid tumors than in benign nodules, a difference seen in both blood and tumor samples.

This CDR3 has 13 residues. Germline V gives CDR1 LNHDA, CDR2 SQIVND (reference sequence). V gave up 3 bases and J gave up 1 base, with 6 bases separating them. As processed by the authors: Researchers built a distant-metastasis classifier for papillary thyroid cancer that drew on CDR3 differences across clinicopathological groups. From the PCR reads, TCRdb re-called clones with MiXCR. These V and J calls rely on TCRdb rather than the paper's analysis. Of about 40,000 clones in the sample, about 15% were seen once. The chain joins TRBV19 to TRBJ1-1; D is uncertain. The specimen sequenced was blood. The receptor comes from a female donor with papillary thyroid cancer or a benign thyroid nodule (not recorded which). Some clones in this sample may be carry-over from other donors' samples. The CDR3 region is CASSIWGNTEAFF. In DNA, the CDR3 is TGTGCCAGTAGTATCTGGGGGAACACTGAAGCTTTCTTT.